One and the same sample provided the 26 T cell receptor beta chains below, sequenced in a study of shared clonotypes between healthy human individuals. It was CD45RO-negative cells, positively selected for CCR7, that made up naive CD8 cells, with terminally differentiated effector memory CD45RA+ cells excluded. Libraries were prepared by immunoSEQ multiplex PCR; TCRdb keeps only in-frame clonotypes and omits some of them. This sample has around 2,100,000 clones, with 85% to 95% found just once. Sequenced input: naive CD8+ T cells sorted from blood. These TCRs come from a man aged 18 to 29 in good health.

CDR3 sequence: CASSDWTSGEETDTQYF. The CDR3 nucleotides are TGCGCCAGCAGCGATTGGACTAGCGGGGAGGAAACAGATACGCAGTATTTT. The chain employs TRBV4-3 and TRBJ2-3; 12 bases fit TRBD2. J gave up 3 bases and V 5 bases, and 9 bases lay outside the gene matches. CDR3 length equals 17 residues. CDR1 and CDR2 (germline): LGHNA, YSLEER.

The chain uses TRBV6-5 and TRBJ2-2, with 9 nucleotides matching TRBD1. Germline CDR1 is MNHEY and CDR2 is SVGAGI. This CDR3 spans 15 amino acids. With 5 bases clipped from V and 2 bases from J, the junction kept 3 bases outside the gene matches. Here the CDR3 reads CASSQTGGNTGELFF. The DNA for the CDR3 is TGTGCCAGCAGTCAGACAGGGGGAAACACCGGGGAGCTGTTTTTT.

The rearrangement links TRBV11-3 to TRBJ1-2, with D hard to call. The CDR3 is made up of 17 amino acids. V was trimmed by 0 bases and J by 8 bases, leaving 22 bases between them. From germline, CDR1 is SGHNT and CDR2 YENEEA. CDR3: CASSLDFPQRQSHGYTF. CDR3 nucleotides: TGTGCCAGCAGCTTAGATTTCCCTCAGAGGCAGTCGCACGGCTACACCTTC.

V gene TRBV15 combines with J gene TRBJ2-1, with 8 positions matching TRBD2. The CDR3 covers 17 residues. Germline assignment: CDR1 LNHNV and CDR2 YYDKDF (reference sequence). V lost 1 base and J lost 6; bases outside the gene matches: 11. The CDR3 region is CATSRGVPAGGSNEQFF. CDR3 DNA sequence: TGTGCCACCAGCAGAGGGGTACCGGCGGGAGGAAGCAATGAGCAGTTCTTC.

The chain has TRBV27 and TRBJ2-7, with D hard to call. The CDR3 loop spans 11 amino acids. The germline gives CDR1 MNHEY, CDR2 SMNVEV (reference sequence). V lost 5 bases and J lost 0, with 2 bases in between. CDR3 loop: CASSVSYEQYF. The CDR3 DNA reads as TGTGCCAGCAGTGTCTCCTACGAGCAGTACTTC.

Points on this clone: Other DNA sequences from this sample encode an identical CDR3 as well. The rearrangement links TRBV5-1 to TRBJ2-1; 8 bases are a match to TRBD2. This CDR3 is 15 amino acids long. Germline V gene sequence: CDR1 SGHRS, CDR2 YFSETQ. V lost 2 bases to trimming and J lost 2 bases; unmatched junction nucleotides: 3. As DNA, the CDR3 is TGCGCCAGCAGCTTAACTAGCGGTCCCTACAATGAGCAGTTCTTC. It yields the protein CASSLTSGPYNEQFF.

The chain couples TRBV5-3 to TRBJ2-7; 9 nucleotides match TRBD1. TRBV5-3 carries the ORF label, with uncertain function. This CDR3 contains 17 residues. Germline trimming cut 10 bases from V and 0 bases from J; bases unmatched to any gene: 17. The CDR3 region is CASRQWTGVLSSYEQYF. DNA for the CDR3: TGTGCCTCCCGTCAATGGACAGGGGTGCTGAGCTCCTACGAGCAGTACTTC.

V gene TRBV5-1 combines with J gene TRBJ2-3, with no clear D. CDR3 size: 13 residues. Trimming pared 0 bases from V and 5 bases from J, leaving 7 bases between. CDR1 and CDR2 from the germline V gene are SGHRS and YFSETQ. The CDR3 reads CASSLALEDTQYF. CDR3 nucleotides: TGCGCCAGCAGCTTGGCTCTAGAAGATACGCAGTATTTT.

Points on this clone: The same CDR3 is also encoded by other DNA sequences in this sample. V is TRBV19 and J is TRBJ1-1; weak D call: TRBD1 (5 bases). V lost 7 bases and J lost 0, with 9 bases in between. CDR3 length equals 13 residues. Germline CDR1 and CDR2: LNHDA and SQIVND (reference sequence). The CDR3: CASKDTMNTEAFF. In DNA form, the CDR3 reads TGTGCCAGTAAGGACACGATGAACACTGAAGCTTTCTTT.

This chain uses TRBV5-6 with TRBJ2-7; TRBD2 is a possible D gene (5 bases). The ends were cut back, 2 bases at V and 0 bases at J, with 9 bases in the middle. The CDR3 sequence is 14 residues long. CDR1 is SGHDT and CDR2 is YYEEEE in the germline V gene. CDR3 nucleotide sequence: TGTGCCAGCAGCTTATTAGCGTCCTCCTACGAGCAGTACTTC. It translates to CASSLLASSYEQYF.

The chain carries TRBV6-1 and TRBJ1-2, with TRBD1 as a possible D gene (6 bases). Germline V gives CDR1 MNHNS, CDR2 SASEGT. V was cut by 1 base and J by 3 bases, with 12 bases left in between. The CDR3 covers 15 residues. The DNA of the CDR3 is TGTGCCAGCAGTGAAGTTGGAGGGGGGTACTATGGCTACACCTTC. Translating gives CASSEVGGGYYGYTF.

The V call is TRBV5-6, the J call TRBJ2-1; D is tentatively TRBD1 or TRBD2 (5 bases each). This CDR3 has 16 amino acids. V was clipped by 2 bases and J by 0 bases, with 12 bases between them. In germline, CDR1 is SGHDT, CDR2 YYEEEE. As DNA, the CDR3 is TGTGCCAGCAGCTTAGAGGGGCTTAGCTCCTACAATGAGCAGTTCTTC. Its protein product is CASSLEGLSSYNEQFF.

The rearrangement joins TRBV15 to TRBJ2-7; 8 nucleotides align to TRBD2. Germline V CDR1 and CDR2: LNHNV, YYDKDF (reference sequence). Trimming cost V 8 bases and J 2 bases; bases outside gene matches: 5. This CDR3 is built from 13 residues. The CDR3 DNA follows: TGTGCCACCGAGGGCGGGGGGACCTACGAGCAGTACTTC. Translating gives CATEGGGTYEQYF.

This clone occurred a few times. The gene calls are TRBV5-1 and TRBJ2-3; 9 bases agree with TRBD2. The junction had 10 bases not matched to a gene; V was cut back by 4 bases and J by 4 bases. The germline gives CDR1 SGHRS, CDR2 YFSETQ. The CDR3 is 16 residues long. CDR3 nucleotide sequence: TGCGCCAGCAGCCCCCGTAGCGGGAGTGTAGCAGATACGCAGTATTTT. It codes for CASSPRSGSVADTQYF.

The chain recombines TRBV7-9 with TRBJ2-1, with TRBD2 matching over 8 bases. Looked up from germline, CDR1 is SEHNR and CDR2 is FQNEAQ (reference sequence). The CDR3 totals 15 residues. The V gene end was trimmed by 3 bases and the J gene end by 2 bases; junction bases not matched to a gene: 3. CDR3 sequence reads: CASSFRAGAYNEQFF. In DNA, the CDR3 is TGTGCCAGCAGCTTTCGAGCGGGAGCCTACAATGAGCAGTTCTTC.

V gene TRBV10-1 combines with J gene TRBJ2-7; 8 bases map to TRBD2. This CDR3 region has 16 residues. Looked up from germline, CDR1 is WNHNN and CDR2 is SYGVQD (reference sequence). The junction had 9 bases not matched to a gene; V was cut back by 3 bases and J by 2 bases. The CDR3 DNA reads as TGCGCCAGCAGTGACCCGGCTAGCGGGTTTCCCTACGAGCAGTACTTC. It codes for CASSDPASGFPYEQYF.

In the case of this clone: Other DNA sequences in the sample encode the same CDR3. The rearrangement uses TRBV13 and TRBJ1-1; D is undetermined. Germline CDR1 PRHDT, CDR2 FYEKMQ (reference sequence). V dropped 1 base and J dropped 1 base, with 1 base sitting between them. The CDR3 consists of 12 residues. This CDR3 is CASSLENTEAFF. The CDR3 coding sequence is TGTGCCAGCAGCTTAGAGAACACTGAAGCTTTCTTT.

The gene calls are TRBV7-8 and TRBJ1-2; D may be TRBD1 (5 bases). This CDR3 region has 14 residues. Germline CDR1 and CDR2: SGHVS and FQNEAQ. V was shortened by 5 bases and J by 3 bases, with 13 bases between the two germline ends. For the CDR3, the DNA is TGTGCCAGCAGCCTGACAGTGGGTGACTATGGCTACACCTTC. Protein product: CASSLTVGDYGYTF. Using reference TRBV7-8 and TRBJ1-2 for the parts outside the CDR3, the full variable domain is GAGVSQSPRYKVAKRGQDVALRCDPISGHVSLFWYQQALGQGPEFLTYFQNEAQLDKSGLPSDRFFAERPEGSVSTLKIQRTQQEDSAVYLCASSLTVGDYGYTFGSGTRLTVV.

Of note for this clone: Additional DNA sequences in this sample encode the identical CDR3. The chain employs TRBV9 and TRBJ2-3, with 8 positions matching TRBD2. The ends lost 4 bases at V and 3 bases at J; junction bases unmatched: 4. This CDR3 spans 14 amino acids. Germline loops: CDR1 SGDLS, CDR2 YYNGEE. CDR3 sequence (DNA): TGTGCCAGCAGCCCGGGGGGGGGAACAGATACGCAGTATTTT. Translated, it gives CASSPGGGTDTQYF.

The V gene is TRBV28, the J gene TRBJ2-1; 10 nucleotides line up with TRBD1. V shed 3 bases and J 5 bases; nucleotides not matched to a gene: 7. The CDR3 spans 16 residues. In germline, CDR1 is MDHEN, CDR2 SYDVKM. In DNA form, the CDR3 reads TGTGCCAGCAGTTTTGAACCGGGACAGGGGAACAATGAGCAGTTCTTC. Residues: CASSFEPGQGNNEQFF.

The chain has TRBV27 and TRBJ2-2; 10 bases match TRBD2. The CDR3 has 18 residues. V lost 2 bases, J lost 0 bases, and 6 bases stayed unmatched. CDR1 and CDR2 from the germline V gene are MNHEY and SMNVEV (reference sequence). The DNA for the CDR3 is TGTGCCAGCAGTTTACTAGGGAGCGGGGGGGCGAACACCGGGGAGCTGTTTTTT. Translation gives CASSLLGSGGANTGELFF.

The chain links TRBV9 to TRBJ2-5, with 9 positions matching TRBD2. Germline V gene lookup returns CDR1 SGDLS and CDR2 YYNGEE. With V trimmed by 2 bases and J by 5 bases, 7 bases remained unmatched. CDR3 length equals 15 residues. As DNA, the CDR3 is TGTGCCAGCAGCGTGGCGGGACTAGCCTGGGAGACCCAGTACTTC. Protein: CASSVAGLAWETQYF.

The V gene is TRBV4-2, the J gene TRBJ2-5; TRBD2 might be the D (6 bases). Per germline, CDR1 LGHNA and CDR2 YNFKEQ. V was shortened by 3 bases and J by 2 bases, with 16 bases between the two germline ends. This CDR3 is 16 amino acids long. CDR3 loop: CASSQSLGGLQETQYF. The CDR3 DNA sequence: TGTGCCAGCAGCCAGTCACTAGGAGGGCTTCAAGAGACCCAGTACTTC.

This sequence joins TRBV5-1 and TRBJ2-1; TRBD2 aligns across 8 bases. CDR1 is SGHRS, CDR2 YFSETQ, per germline. V was clipped by 4 bases and J by 3 bases; unmatched bases: 6. The length of the CDR3 is 15 residues. CDR3 coding DNA: TGCGCCAGCAGCCTAGGGACTAGAGGCTACAATGAGCAGTTCTTC. It codes for CASSLGTRGYNEQFF. Variable domain in full (rest from reference TRBV5-1 and TRBJ2-1): KAGVTQTPRYLIKTRGQQVTLSCSPISGHRSVSWYQQTPGQGLQFLFEYFSETQRNKGNFPGRFSGRQFSNSRSEMNVSTLELGDSALYLCASSLGTRGYNEQFFGPGTRLTVL.

As to this clone: One end of the junction is discordant with germline, which a read error may explain. J is TRBJ2-2 and V is TRBV7-8; 10 bases are a match to TRBD2. Per germline, CDR1 SGHVS and CDR2 FQNEAQ. The CDR3 loop spans 16 amino acids. In nucleotides, the CDR3 is TGTGCCAGCTGTCTAGAGAGCGGGAGGGGCACCAGGGAGCTGTTTTTT. This sequence encodes CASCLESGRGTRELFF.

This clone was seen just once. The chain uses TRBV5-3 and TRBJ2-7; maybe TRBD2 (6 bases). TRBV5-3 counts as an open reading frame of uncertain function. V lost 4 bases to trimming and J lost 1 base, with 12 bases between them. There are 14 residues in the CDR3. The CDR3 bases are TGTGCCAGAAGCCCGTGGGGAGGTTCCTACGAGCAGTACTTC. It yields the protein CARSPWGGSYEQYF.